A selection of T cell receptor beta chains follows, all from one sample in a study of Ad26.COV2.S vaccination and SARS-CoV-2 variants. The method was immunoSEQ multiplex PCR; TCRdb's version includes in-frame clones alone and lacks a portion of them. The table lists approximately 240,000 clones, roughly 88% of them singletons. The sample consisted of peripheral blood, taken in a trial of Ad26.COV2.S vaccine versus placebo. These receptors were obtained from a person aged 18-60 years who received the Ad26.COV2.S COVID-19 vaccine or a placebo. CDR3s include the opening cysteine and the closing phenylalanine or tryptophan. Each record gives: CDR3 length, V gene, D gene, J gene, clone size, CDR3 DNA, CDR3 protein. A D gene is named only where the DNA matches it firmly. Size values are once, few and many counts, or a class for expanded clones, and some rows have none.

cdr3_length: 17; v_call: TRBV4-3; d_call: TRBD2; j_call: TRBJ2-2; clone_size: -; cdr3_nt: TGCGCCAGCAGCCAAGATCAAGGACTAGAGGGGTCCGGGGAGCTGTTTTTT; cdr3_aa: CASSQDQGLEGSGELFF
cdr3_length: 16; v_call: TRBV6-1; d_call: TRBD2; j_call: TRBJ2-7; clone_size: -; cdr3_nt: TGTGCCAGCAGTGTTGCCGCTAGCGGGGGCTCCTACGAGCAGTACTTC; cdr3_aa: CASSVAASGGSYEQYF
cdr3_length: 13; v_call: TRBV6-5; d_call: TRBD1; j_call: TRBJ2-7; clone_size: -; cdr3_nt: TGTGCCAGCAGGGACAGGACCTCCTACGAGCAGTACTTC; cdr3_aa: CASRDRTSYEQYF
cdr3_length: 13; v_call: TRBV14; d_call: -; j_call: TRBJ2-2; clone_size: -; cdr3_nt: TGTGCCAGCAGCCTTCGAAAAACCGGGGAGCTGTTTTTT; cdr3_aa: CASSLRKTGELFF
cdr3_length: 13; v_call: TRBV5-1; d_call: -; j_call: TRBJ1-4; clone_size: -; cdr3_nt: TGCGCCAGCAGGCCGGTTAATAATGAAAAACTGTTTTTT; cdr3_aa: CASRPVNNEKLFF
cdr3_length: 11; v_call: TRBV6-2/TRBV6-3; d_call: -; j_call: TRBJ1-2; clone_size: once; cdr3_nt: TGTGCCAGCAGCCAGGGTCCGGGCTACACCTTC; cdr3_aa: CASSQGPGYTF
cdr3_length: 15; v_call: TRBV30; d_call: -; j_call: TRBJ1-3; clone_size: few; cdr3_nt: TGTGCCTGGAGTGTAATCTCCGGCTATGGAAACACCATATATTTT; cdr3_aa: CAWSVISGYGNTIYF
cdr3_length: 15; v_call: TRBV11-2; d_call: -; j_call: TRBJ2-1; clone_size: -; cdr3_nt: TGTGCCAGCACCATTACCGGGACCAGGGTCAATGAGCAGTTCTTC; cdr3_aa: CASTITGTRVNEQFF
cdr3_length: 13; v_call: TRBV30; d_call: -; j_call: TRBJ1-1; clone_size: -; cdr3_nt: TGTGCCTGGAGTGTAACTCGTAACACTGAAGCTTTCTTT; cdr3_aa: CAWSVTRNTEAFF
cdr3_length: 15; v_call: TRBV7-2; d_call: TRBD1; j_call: TRBJ1-2; clone_size: -; cdr3_nt: TGTGCCAGCAGCTTATACGGGACAGGGGTTTATGGCTACACCTTC; cdr3_aa: CASSLYGTGVYGYTF
cdr3_length: 12; v_call: TRBV11-3; d_call: -; j_call: TRBJ2-3; clone_size: -; cdr3_nt: TGTGCCAGCAGCTACAGGACCGATACGCAGTATTTT; cdr3_aa: CASSYRTDTQYF
cdr3_length: 15; v_call: TRBV5-1; d_call: TRBD2; j_call: TRBJ2-3; clone_size: -; cdr3_nt: TGCGCCAGCAGCTTCCCACTAGCGGACACAGATACGCAGTATTTT; cdr3_aa: CASSFPLADTDTQYF
cdr3_length: 19; v_call: TRBV6-1; d_call: -; j_call: TRBJ2-6; clone_size: -; cdr3_nt: TGTGCCAGCAGTGATTACGGGAAGGGGGAAAGCTCTGGGGCCAACGTCCTGACTTTC; cdr3_aa: CASSDYGKGESSGANVLTF
cdr3_length: 14; v_call: TRBV27; d_call: -; j_call: TRBJ2-3; clone_size: -; cdr3_nt: TGTGCCAGGGGGAGGGGGCTCCACACAGATACGCAGTATTTT; cdr3_aa: CARGRGLHTDTQYF
cdr3_length: 18; v_call: TRBV7-6; d_call: TRBD2; j_call: TRBJ2-1; clone_size: -; cdr3_nt: TGTGCCAGCAGCTCACGGACTAGCGGGGGCCCCGTGGGCAATGAGCAGTTCTTC; cdr3_aa: CASSSRTSGGPVGNEQFF
cdr3_length: 15; v_call: TRBV5-1; d_call: -; j_call: TRBJ2-1; clone_size: -; cdr3_nt: TGCGCCAGCAGCTTGTCTCTTGGCATGAGGAATGAGCAGTTCTTC; cdr3_aa: CASSLSLGMRNEQFF
cdr3_length: 16; v_call: TRBV4-1; d_call: TRBD2; j_call: TRBJ2-6; clone_size: -; cdr3_nt: TGCGCCAGCAGCAATGGGGGGGTTTCTGGGGCCAACGTCCTGACTTTC; cdr3_aa: CASSNGGVSGANVLTF
cdr3_length: 14; v_call: TRBV28; d_call: -; j_call: TRBJ2-1; clone_size: -; cdr3_nt: TGTGCCAGCAGTTATCGGGGAGGAAACAATGAGCAGTTCTTC; cdr3_aa: CASSYRGGNNEQFF
cdr3_length: 14; v_call: TRBV4-1; d_call: -; j_call: TRBJ2-6; clone_size: -; cdr3_nt: TGCGCCAGCAGCCAAAACTCTGGGGCCAACGTCCTGACTTTC; cdr3_aa: CASSQNSGANVLTF
cdr3_length: 14; v_call: TRBV5-6; d_call: TRBD1; j_call: TRBJ2-7; clone_size: -; cdr3_nt: TGTGCCAGCAGCCATGACAGGGGTTCGAACGAGCAGTACTTC; cdr3_aa: CASSHDRGSNEQYF